Listed here are 8 T cell receptor beta chains from one sample, sequenced in a study of cytomegalovirus exposure and HLA in healthy donors. PCR amplification relied on 60 Vbeta primers (plus 13 Jbeta primers). Sequenced by immunoSEQ multiplex PCR; TCRdb stores in-frame clones only, minus some. This repertoire shows fewer than 120,000 clones, 76% found once; its top ten account for 13%. Sequencing was performed on PBMCs. The receptors come from a young man in good health and CMV-seropositive.

V is TRBV4-3 and J is TRBJ1-2, with 7 bases lining up with TRBD1. After removal of 2 bases from V and 4 bases from J, the junction contained 4 bases not matched to a gene. This CDR3 is 14 amino acids long. Germline V gives CDR1 LGHNA, CDR2 YSLEER. The CDR3 bases are TGCGCCAGCAGCCAACAAGGGGGCCTCTATGGCTACACCTTC. The encoded protein is CASSQQGGLYGYTF.

The rearrangement links TRBV4-3 to TRBJ2-7; 7 bases fit TRBD2. CDR1 and CDR2 (germline): LGHNA, YSLEER. The length of the CDR3 is 15 residues. Trimming at V came to 1 base and at J to 4 bases, leaving 7 bases not matched to a gene. CDR3 sequence reads: CASSQVGLAAYEQYF. CDR3 coding DNA: TGCGCCAGCAGCCAAGTGGGCCTAGCGGCTTACGAGCAGTACTTC.

V and J are TRBV7-2 and TRBJ2-5; D is uncertain. The DNA end favors TRBJ2-7, so the J call may be wrong. This CDR3 has 12 amino acids. Germline assignment: CDR1 SGHTA and CDR2 FQGNSA. CDR3 amino acids: CASSPPPYEQYF. The CDR3 DNA sequence: TGTGCCAGCAGCCCCCCCCCATACGAGCAGTACTTC.

The chain links TRBV29-1 to TRBJ1-1, with 8 nucleotides matching TRBD1. The CDR3 length is 13 residues. Germline lookup yields CDR1 SQVTM and CDR2 ANQGSEA. V shed 6 bases and J 2 bases; nucleotides not matched to a gene: 5. CDR3: CSVDRGSNTEAFF. CDR3 coding DNA: TGCAGCGTAGACAGGGGATCTAACACTGAAGCTTTCTTT.

The chain joins TRBV11-2 to TRBJ1-2, with D uncertain. The V gene's germline CDR1 is SGHAT and CDR2 FQNNGV. This CDR3 has 18 residues. Trimming shortened V by 4 bases and J by 3 bases, and 24 bases separated the two germline ends. CDR3 loop: CASSSGRTARYSDYGYTF. The CDR3 region has the DNA TGTGCCAGCAGCTCTGGGCGCACAGCCAGGTATTCGGACTATGGCTACACCTTC.

This chain joins TRBV9 and TRBJ2-7, with 8 bases aligning to TRBD2. From germline, CDR1 is SGDLS and CDR2 YYNGEE. This CDR3 spans 15 amino acids. Unmatched junction bases numbered 9, after V lost 4 bases and J lost 3 bases. This CDR3 reads CASSPTGGASYEQYF. CDR3 in DNA: TGTGCCAGCAGCCCCACGGGGGGGGCCAGCTACGAGCAGTACTTC.

J is TRBJ1-2 and V is TRBV6-5; no clear D. V lost 0 bases, J lost 0 bases, and 8 bases lay in between. The CDR3 totals 15 residues. Germline V gene sequence: CDR1 MNHEY, CDR2 SVGAGI. The CDR3 DNA is TGTGCCAGCAGTTACTCCGGGGAACCTAACTATGGCTACACCTTC. Its translation: CASSYSGEPNYGYTF.

The chain's CDR3 is CASSFGTGIEKLFF. The CDR3 DNA is TGTGCCAGCAGCTTTGGGACAGGGATTGAAAAACTGTTTTTT. This rearrangement joins TRBV7-9 to TRBJ1-4, with 9 nucleotides matching TRBD1. The CDR3 runs 14 residues. Trimming at V came to 3 bases and at J to 7 bases, leaving 3 bases not matched to a gene. From germline, CDR1 is SEHNR and CDR2 FQNEAQ (reference sequence).